This T cell receptor beta chain was obtained from a study of blood T cell repertoires in COVID-19. Study-wide background: Samples taken during acute and convalescent COVID-19 were collected in the United States, Italy and Spain. T cells, B-cell-depleted T cells, or PBMCs supplied cDNA or gDNA.

Repertoires were generated with immunoSEQ multiplex PCR, while TCRdb's copy carries only in-frame clones and drops some. Here the sample spans some 180,000 clones, 84% being singletons. A word on this clone: The sample holds other DNA sequences that translate to the same CDR3.

The CDR3 sequence is 12 residues long. The germline V gene has CDR1 LNHDA and CDR2 SQIVND (reference sequence). The V and J ends lost 2 bases and 1 base respectively, with 2 bases between them. V and J are TRBV19 and TRBJ1-1; D is unclear. Sequencing input: peripheral blood. This TCR was recovered from a human donor in a cohort sampled during active COVID-19. For the CDR3, the DNA is TGTGCCAGTAGTATACAGAACACTGAAGCTTTCTTT. It codes for CASSIQNTEAFF.